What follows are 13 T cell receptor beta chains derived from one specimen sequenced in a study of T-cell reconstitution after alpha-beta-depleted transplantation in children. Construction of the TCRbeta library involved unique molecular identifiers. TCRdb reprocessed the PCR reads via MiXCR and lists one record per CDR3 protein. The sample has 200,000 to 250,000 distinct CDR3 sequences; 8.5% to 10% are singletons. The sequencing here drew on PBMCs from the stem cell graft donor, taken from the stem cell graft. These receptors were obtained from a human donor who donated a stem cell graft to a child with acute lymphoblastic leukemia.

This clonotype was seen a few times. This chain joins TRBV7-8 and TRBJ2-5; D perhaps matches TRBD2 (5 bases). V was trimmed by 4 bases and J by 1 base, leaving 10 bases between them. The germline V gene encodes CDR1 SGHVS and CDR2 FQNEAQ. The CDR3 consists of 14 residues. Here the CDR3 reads CASSSLDFQETQYF. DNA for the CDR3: TGTGCCAGCAGCTCCTTGGACTTCCAAGAGACCCAGTACTTC.

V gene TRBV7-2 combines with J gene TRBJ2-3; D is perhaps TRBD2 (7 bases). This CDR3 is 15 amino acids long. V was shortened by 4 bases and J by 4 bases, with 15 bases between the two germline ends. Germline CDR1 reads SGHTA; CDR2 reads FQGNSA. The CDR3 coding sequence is TGTGCCAGCAGCTCCCAGGGCGGGGGCGCAGATACGCAGTATTTT. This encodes CASSSQGGGADTQYF.

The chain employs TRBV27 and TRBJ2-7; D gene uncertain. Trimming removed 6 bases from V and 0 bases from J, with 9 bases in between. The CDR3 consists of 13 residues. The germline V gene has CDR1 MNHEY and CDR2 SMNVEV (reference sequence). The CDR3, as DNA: TGTGCCAGCAGCCACTATCCCTCCTACGAGCAGTACTTC. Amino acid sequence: CASSHYPSYEQYF.

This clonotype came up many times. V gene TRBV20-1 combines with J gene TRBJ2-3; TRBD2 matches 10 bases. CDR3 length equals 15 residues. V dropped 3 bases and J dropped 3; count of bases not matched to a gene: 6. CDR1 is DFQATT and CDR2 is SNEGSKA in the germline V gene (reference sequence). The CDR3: CSASPPGLATDTQYF. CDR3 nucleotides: TGCAGTGCTAGTCCGCCGGGACTAGCGACAGATACGCAGTATTTT.

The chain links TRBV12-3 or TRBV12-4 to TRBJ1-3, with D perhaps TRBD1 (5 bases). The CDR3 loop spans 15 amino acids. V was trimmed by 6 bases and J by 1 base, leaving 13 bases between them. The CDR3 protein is CASSPSGISGNTIYF. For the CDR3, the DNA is TGTGCCAGCAGCCCCTCAGGGATTTCTGGAAACACCATATATTTT.

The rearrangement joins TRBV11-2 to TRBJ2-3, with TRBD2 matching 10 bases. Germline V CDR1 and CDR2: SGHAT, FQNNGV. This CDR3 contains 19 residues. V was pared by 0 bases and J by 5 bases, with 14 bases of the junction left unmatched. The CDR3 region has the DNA TGTGCCAGCAGCTTAGACCCTCCAATGAGCGGGGGGGTCCGAGATACGCAGTATTTT. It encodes CASSLDPPMSGGVRDTQYF.

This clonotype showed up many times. CDR3 bases: TGTGCCAGCAGCCAGGGCAGGGTAGGGACTGAAGCTTTCTTT. Translating gives CASSQGRVGTEAFF. This chain joins TRBV3-1 and TRBJ1-1; possibly TRBD1 for D (5 bases). The CDR3 consists of 14 residues. Germline CDR1 reads LGHDT; CDR2 reads YNNKEL (reference sequence). V was trimmed by 3 bases and J by 5 bases, leaving 13 bases between them.

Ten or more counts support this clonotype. CDR3 bases: TGTGCCAGCAGTGACCGAATAAACATTCAGTACTTC. Encoded protein: CASSDRINIQYF. V gene TRBV2 combines with J gene TRBJ2-4, with no clear D. The CDR3 is 12 residues long. The ends were cut back, 3 bases at V and 6 bases at J, with 6 bases in the middle. Germline V lookup: CDR1 SNHLY, CDR2 FYNNEI.

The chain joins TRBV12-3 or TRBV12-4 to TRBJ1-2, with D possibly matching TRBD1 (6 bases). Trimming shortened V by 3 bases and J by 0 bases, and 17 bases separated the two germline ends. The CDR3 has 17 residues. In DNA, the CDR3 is TGTGCCAGCAGTTTTAGACAGGCACCTACGGCTAACTATGGCTACACCTTC. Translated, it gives CASSFRQAPTANYGYTF.

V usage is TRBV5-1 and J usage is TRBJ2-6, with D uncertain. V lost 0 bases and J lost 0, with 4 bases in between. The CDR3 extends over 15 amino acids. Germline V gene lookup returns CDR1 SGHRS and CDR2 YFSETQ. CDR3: CASSLELSGANVLTF. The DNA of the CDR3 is TGCGCCAGCAGCTTGGAACTCTCTGGGGCCAACGTCCTGACTTTC.

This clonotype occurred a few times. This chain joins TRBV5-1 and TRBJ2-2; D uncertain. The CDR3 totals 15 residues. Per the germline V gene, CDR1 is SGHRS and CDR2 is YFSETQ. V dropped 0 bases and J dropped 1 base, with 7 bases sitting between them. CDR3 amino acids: CASSLGLENTGELFF. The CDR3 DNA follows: TGCGCCAGCAGCTTGGGGTTGGAGAACACCGGGGAGCTGTTTTTT.

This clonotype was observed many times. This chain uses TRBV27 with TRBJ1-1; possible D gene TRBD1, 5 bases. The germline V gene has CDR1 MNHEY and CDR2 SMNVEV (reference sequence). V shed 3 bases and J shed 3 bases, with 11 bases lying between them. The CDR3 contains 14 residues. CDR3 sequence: CASSFRGFDTEAFF. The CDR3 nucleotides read TGTGCCAGCAGTTTTCGGGGCTTCGACACTGAAGCTTTCTTT.

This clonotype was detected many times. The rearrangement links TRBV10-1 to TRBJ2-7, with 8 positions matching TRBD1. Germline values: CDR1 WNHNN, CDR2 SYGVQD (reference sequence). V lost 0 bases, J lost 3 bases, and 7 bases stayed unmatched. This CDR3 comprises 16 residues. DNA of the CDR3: TGCGCCAGCAGTGAGTCTTTGAGGGACAGGATCTACGAGCAGTACTTC. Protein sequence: CASSESLRDRIYEQYF.